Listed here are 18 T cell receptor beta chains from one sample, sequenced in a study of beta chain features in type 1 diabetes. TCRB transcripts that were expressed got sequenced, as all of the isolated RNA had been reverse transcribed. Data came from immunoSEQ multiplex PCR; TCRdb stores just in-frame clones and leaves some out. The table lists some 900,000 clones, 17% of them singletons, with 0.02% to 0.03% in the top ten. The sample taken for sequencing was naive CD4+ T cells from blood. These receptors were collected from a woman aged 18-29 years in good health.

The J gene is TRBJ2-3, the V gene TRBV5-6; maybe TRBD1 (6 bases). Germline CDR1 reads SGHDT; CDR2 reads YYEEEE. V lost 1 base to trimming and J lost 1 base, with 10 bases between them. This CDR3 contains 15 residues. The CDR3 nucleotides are TGTGCCAGCAGCTTGAGGGCAGGGGGCACAGATACGCAGTATTTT. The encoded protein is CASSLRAGGTDTQYF.

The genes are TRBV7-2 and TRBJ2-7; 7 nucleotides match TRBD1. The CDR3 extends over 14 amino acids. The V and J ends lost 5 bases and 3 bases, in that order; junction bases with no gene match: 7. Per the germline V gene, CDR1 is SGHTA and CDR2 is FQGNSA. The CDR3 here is CASSRAGTDYEQYF. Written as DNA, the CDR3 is TGTGCCAGCAGCCGAGCTGGGACAGACTACGAGCAGTACTTC. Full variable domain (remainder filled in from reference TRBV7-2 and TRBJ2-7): GAGVSQSPSNKVTEKGKDVELRCDPISGHTALYWYRQSLGQGLEFLIYFQGNSAPDKSGLPSDRFSAERTGGSVSTLTIQRTQQEDSAVYLCASSRAGTDYEQYFGPGTRLTVT.

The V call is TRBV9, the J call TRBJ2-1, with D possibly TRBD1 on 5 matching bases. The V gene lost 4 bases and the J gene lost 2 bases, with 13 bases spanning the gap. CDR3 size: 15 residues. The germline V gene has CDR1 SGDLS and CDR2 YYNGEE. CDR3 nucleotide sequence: TGTGCCAGCAGCTTCCAAGGGGCAACCTACAATGAGCAGTTCTTC. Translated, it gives CASSFQGATYNEQFF.

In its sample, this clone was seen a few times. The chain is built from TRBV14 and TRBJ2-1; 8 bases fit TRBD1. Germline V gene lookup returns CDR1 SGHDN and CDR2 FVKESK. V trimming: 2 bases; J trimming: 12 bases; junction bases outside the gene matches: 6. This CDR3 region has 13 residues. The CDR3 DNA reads TGTGCCAGCAGCCAACCGACAGGGGAAGGGCAGTTCTTC. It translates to CASSQPTGEGQFF.

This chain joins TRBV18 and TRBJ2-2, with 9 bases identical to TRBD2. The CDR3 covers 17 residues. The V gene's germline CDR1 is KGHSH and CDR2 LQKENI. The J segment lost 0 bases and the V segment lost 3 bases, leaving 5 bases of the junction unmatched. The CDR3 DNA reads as TGTGCCAGCTCACCCCTTAGACTAGCGGCGAACACCGGGGAGCTGTTTTTT. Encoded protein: CASSPLRLAANTGELFF.

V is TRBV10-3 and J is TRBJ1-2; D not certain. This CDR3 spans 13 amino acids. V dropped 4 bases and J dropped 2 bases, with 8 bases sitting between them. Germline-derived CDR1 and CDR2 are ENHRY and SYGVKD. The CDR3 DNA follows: TGTGCCATCAGTGCCGGTGGAAACTATGGCTACACCTTC. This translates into CAISAGGNYGYTF.

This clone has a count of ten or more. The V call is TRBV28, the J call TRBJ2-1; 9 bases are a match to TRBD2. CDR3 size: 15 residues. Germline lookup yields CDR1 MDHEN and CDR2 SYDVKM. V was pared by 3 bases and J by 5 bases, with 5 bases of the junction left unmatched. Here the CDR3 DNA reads TGTGCCAGCAGTTTCTTGATAGCGGGAGACAATGAGCAGTTCTTC. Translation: CASSFLIAGDNEQFF.

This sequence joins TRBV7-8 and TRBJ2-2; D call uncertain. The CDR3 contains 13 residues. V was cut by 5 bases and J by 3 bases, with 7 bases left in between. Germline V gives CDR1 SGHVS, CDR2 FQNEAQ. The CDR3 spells CASSLIYTGELFF. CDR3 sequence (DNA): TGTGCCAGCAGCCTAATATACACCGGGGAGCTGTTTTTT. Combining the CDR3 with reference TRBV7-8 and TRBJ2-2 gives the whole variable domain GAGVSQSPRYKVAKRGQDVALRCDPISGHVSLFWYQQALGQGPEFLTYFQNEAQLDKSGLPSDRFFAERPEGSVSTLKIQRTQQEDSAVYLCASSLIYTGELFFGEGSRLTVL.

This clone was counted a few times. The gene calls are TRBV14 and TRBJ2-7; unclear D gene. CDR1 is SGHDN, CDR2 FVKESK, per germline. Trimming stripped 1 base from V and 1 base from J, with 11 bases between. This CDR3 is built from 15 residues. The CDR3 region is CASSQALGQSYEQYF. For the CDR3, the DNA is TGTGCCAGCAGCCAAGCCCTAGGTCAGTCCTACGAGCAGTACTTC.

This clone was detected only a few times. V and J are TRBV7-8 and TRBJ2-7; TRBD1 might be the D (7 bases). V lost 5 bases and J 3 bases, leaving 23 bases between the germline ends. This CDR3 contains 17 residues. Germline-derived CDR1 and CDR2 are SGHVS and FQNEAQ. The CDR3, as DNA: TGTGCCAGCAGCCGAATCCCGCCGGGACAGCGGGTCTACGAGCAGTACTTC. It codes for CASSRIPPGQRVYEQYF.

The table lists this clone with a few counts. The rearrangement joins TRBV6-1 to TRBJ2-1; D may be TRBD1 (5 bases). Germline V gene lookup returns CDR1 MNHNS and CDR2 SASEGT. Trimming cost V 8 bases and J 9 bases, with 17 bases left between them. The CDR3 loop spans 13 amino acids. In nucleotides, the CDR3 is TGTGCCAGCGTGGGGTCAGGGTTGTTTGAGCAGTTCTTC. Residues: CASVGSGLFEQFF.

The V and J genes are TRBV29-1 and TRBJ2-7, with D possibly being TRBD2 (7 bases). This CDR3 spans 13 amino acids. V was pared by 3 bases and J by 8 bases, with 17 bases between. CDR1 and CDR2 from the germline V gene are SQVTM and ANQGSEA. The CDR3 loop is CSVDERDNGKQYF. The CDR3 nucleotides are TGCAGCGTTGATGAGCGGGACAATGGGAAGCAGTACTTC.

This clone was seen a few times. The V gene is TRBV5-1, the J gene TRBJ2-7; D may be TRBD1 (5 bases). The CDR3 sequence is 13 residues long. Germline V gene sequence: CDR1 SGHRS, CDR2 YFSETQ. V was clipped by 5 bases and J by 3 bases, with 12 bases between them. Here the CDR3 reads CASRRDSFYEQYF. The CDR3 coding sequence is TGCGCCAGCAGACGCGACAGCTTCTACGAGCAGTACTTC.

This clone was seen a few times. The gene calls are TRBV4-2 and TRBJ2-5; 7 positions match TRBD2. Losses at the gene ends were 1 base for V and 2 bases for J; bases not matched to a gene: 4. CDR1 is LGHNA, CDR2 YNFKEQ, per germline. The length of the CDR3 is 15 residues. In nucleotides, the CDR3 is TGTGCCAGCAGCCAAGGATCGGGACTACAAGAGACCCAGTACTTC. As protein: CASSQGSGLQETQYF.

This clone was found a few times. CDR3 DNA: TGTGCCAGCAGCTTATACCCATCGAGCGGGAGTTCGGATGAGCAGTTCTTC. Translated: CASSLYPSSGSSDEQFF. This chain links TRBV13 with TRBJ2-1; 8 positions match TRBD2. This CDR3 spans 17 amino acids. The ends lost 2 bases at V and 8 bases at J; junction bases unmatched: 14. Per germline, CDR1 PRHDT and CDR2 FYEKMQ (reference sequence). Full variable domain (remainder filled in from reference TRBV13 and TRBJ2-1): AAGVIQSPRHLIKEKRETATLKCYPIPRHDTVYWYQQGPGQDPQFLISFYEKMQSDKGSIPDRFSAQQFSDYHSELNMSSLELGDSALYFCASSLYPSSGSSDEQFFGPGTRLTVL.

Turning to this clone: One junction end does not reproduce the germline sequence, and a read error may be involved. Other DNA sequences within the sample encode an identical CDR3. DNA of the CDR3: TGTGCGAGCAGCCAACGGGGACGGTGGGGAGAGACCCAGTACTTC. It specifies CASSQRGRWGETQYF. The chain is built from TRBV14 and TRBJ2-5; TRBD1 or TRBD2 may be the D gene (5 bases each). Germline assignment: CDR1 SGHDN and CDR2 FVKESK. This CDR3 comprises 15 residues.

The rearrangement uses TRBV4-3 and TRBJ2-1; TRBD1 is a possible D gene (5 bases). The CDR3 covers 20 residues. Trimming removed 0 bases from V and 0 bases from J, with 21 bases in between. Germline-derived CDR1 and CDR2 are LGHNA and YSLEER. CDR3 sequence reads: CASSQDWGRRYQYSYNEQFF. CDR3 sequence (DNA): TGCGCCAGCAGCCAAGATTGGGGCAGGAGATACCAGTACTCCTACAATGAGCAGTTCTTC.

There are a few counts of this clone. CDR3 loop: CASSIADGVRANVLTF. The CDR3 DNA sequence: TGTGCCAGTAGTATAGCCGACGGAGTGAGGGCCAACGTCCTGACTTTC. The rearrangement uses TRBV19 and TRBJ2-6; D is uncertain. Trimming took off 1 base at V and 5 bases at J, with 12 bases between the two ends. The CDR3 runs 16 residues. Germline CDR1 and CDR2: LNHDA and SQIVND (reference sequence). Full variable domain (rest looked up from reference TRBV19 and TRBJ2-6): DGGITQSPKYLFRKEGQNVTLSCEQNLNHDAMYWYRQDPGQGLRLIYYSQIVNDFQKGDIAEGYSVSREKKESFPLTVTSAQKNPTAFYLCASSIADGVRANVLTFGAGSRLTVL.